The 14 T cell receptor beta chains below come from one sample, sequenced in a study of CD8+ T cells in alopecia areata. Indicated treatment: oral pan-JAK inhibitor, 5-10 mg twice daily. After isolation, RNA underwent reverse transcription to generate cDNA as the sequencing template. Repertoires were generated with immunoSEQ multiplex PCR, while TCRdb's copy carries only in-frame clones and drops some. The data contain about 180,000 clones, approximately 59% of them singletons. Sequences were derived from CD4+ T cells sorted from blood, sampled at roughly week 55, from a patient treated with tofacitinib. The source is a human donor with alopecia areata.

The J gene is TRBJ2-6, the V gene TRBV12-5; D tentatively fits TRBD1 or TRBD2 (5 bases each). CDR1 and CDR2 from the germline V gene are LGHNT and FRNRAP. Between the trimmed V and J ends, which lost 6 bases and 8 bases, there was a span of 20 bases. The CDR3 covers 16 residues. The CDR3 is CASGPNRGVGPNVLTF. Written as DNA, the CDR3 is TGTGCTAGTGGCCCCAATCGGGGCGTGGGGCCCAACGTCCTGACTTTC. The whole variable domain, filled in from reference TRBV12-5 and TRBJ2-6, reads DARVTQTPRHKVTEMGQEVTMRCQPILGHNTVFWYRQTMMQGLELLAYFRNRAPLDDSGMPKDRFSAEMPDATLATLKIQPSEPRDSAVYFCASGPNRGVGPNVLTFGAGSRLTVL.

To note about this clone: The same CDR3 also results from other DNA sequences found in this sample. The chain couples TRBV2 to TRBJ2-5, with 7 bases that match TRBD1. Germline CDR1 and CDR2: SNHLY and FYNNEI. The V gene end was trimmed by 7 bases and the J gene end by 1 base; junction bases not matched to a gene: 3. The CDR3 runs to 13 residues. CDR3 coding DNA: TGTGCCAGCAAAGGGGGCGGCCAAGAGACCCAGTACTTC. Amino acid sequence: CASKGGGQETQYF.

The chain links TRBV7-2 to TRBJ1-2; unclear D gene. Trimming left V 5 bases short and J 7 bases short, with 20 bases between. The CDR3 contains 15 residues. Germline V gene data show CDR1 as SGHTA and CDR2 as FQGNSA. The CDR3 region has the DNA TGTGCCAGCAGCCGCGGAGTTAGTGAGCGCGGTGGCTACACCTTC. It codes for CASSRGVSERGGYTF.

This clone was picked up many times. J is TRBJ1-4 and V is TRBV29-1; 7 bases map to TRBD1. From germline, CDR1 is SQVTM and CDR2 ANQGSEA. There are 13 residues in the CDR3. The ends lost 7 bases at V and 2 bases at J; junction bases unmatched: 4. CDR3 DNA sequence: TGCAGCGCTACAGGGGTCACTAATGAAAAACTGTTTTTT. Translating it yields CSATGVTNEKLFF.

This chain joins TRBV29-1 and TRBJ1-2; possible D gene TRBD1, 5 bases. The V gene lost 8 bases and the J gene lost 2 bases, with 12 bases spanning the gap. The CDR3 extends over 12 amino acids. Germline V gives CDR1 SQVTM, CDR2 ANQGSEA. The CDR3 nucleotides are TGCAGCTCCGGGGGAGGAAACTATGGCTACACCTTC. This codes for CSSGGGNYGYTF.

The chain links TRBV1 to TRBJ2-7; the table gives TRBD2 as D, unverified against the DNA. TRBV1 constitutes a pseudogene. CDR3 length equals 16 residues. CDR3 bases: TGCACCAGCAGCCAAGAAACAGCGGGGGGGCCTTACGAGCAGTACTTC. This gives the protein CTSSQETAGGPYEQYF.

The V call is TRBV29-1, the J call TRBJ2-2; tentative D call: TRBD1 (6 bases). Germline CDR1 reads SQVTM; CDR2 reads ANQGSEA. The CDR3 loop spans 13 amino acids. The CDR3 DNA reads TGCGGGGGCCGCCCGCCGAACACCGGGGAGCTGTTTTTT. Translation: CGGRPPNTGELFF.

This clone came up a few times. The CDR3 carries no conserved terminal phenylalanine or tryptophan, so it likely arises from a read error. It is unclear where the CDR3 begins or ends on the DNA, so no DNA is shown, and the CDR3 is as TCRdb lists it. The CDR3 sequence is CAWSVRGTIHFL. The rearrangement joins TRBV30 to TRBJ1-1; the listed D gene, TRBD1, was not tested against the DNA. The germline V gene encodes CDR1 GTSNPN and CDR2 SVGIG (reference sequence). Including both end residues, the CDR3 is 12 amino acids long.

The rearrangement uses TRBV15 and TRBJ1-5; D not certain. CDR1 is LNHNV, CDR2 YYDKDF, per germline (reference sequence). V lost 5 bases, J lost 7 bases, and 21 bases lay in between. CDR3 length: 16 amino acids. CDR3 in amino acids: CATSSSGLPKRQPQHF. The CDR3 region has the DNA TGTGCCACCAGCTCATCTGGACTCCCGAAACGGCAGCCCCAGCATTTT.

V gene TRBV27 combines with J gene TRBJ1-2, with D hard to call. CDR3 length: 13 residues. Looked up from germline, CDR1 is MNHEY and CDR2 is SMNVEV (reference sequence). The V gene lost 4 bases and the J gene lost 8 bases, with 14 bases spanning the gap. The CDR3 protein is CASSSRGISGYTF. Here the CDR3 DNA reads TGTGCCAGCAGTTCGCGGGGAATCTCGGGCTACACCTTC.

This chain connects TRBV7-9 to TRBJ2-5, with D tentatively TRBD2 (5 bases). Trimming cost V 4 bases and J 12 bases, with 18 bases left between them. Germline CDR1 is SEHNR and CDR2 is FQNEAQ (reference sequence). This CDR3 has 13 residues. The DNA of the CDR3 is TGTGCCAGCAGCTCCCCGGGGAGCGAGCTAAAGTACTTC. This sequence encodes CASSSPGSELKYF.

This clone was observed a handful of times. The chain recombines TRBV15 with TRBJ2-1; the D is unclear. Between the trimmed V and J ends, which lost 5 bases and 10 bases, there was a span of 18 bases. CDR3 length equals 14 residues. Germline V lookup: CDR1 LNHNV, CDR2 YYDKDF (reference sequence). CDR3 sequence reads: CATSVRPSTGEQFF. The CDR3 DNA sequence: TGTGCCACCAGCGTCCGCCCCTCTACCGGGGAGCAGTTCTTC. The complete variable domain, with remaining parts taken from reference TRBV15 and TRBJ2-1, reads DAMVIQNPRYQVTQFGKPVTLSCSQTLNHNVMYWYQQKSSQAPKLLFHYYDKDFNNEADTPDNFQSRRPNTSFCFLDIRSPGLGDTAMYLCATSVRPSTGEQFFGPGTRLTVL.

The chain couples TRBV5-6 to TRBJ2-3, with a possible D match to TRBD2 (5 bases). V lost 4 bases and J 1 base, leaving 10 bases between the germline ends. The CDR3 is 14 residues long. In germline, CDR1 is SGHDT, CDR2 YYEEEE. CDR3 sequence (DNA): TGTGCCAGCAGCCTGCACGGGGGCACAGATACGCAGTATTTT. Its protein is CASSLHGGTDTQYF.

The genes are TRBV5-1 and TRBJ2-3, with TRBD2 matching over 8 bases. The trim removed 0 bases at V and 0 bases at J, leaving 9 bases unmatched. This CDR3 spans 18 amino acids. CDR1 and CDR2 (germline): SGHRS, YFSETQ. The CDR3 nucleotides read TGCGCCAGCAGCTTGGGGCAGCGGGGGCTCATTAGCACAGATACGCAGTATTTT. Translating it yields CASSLGQRGLISTDTQYF.